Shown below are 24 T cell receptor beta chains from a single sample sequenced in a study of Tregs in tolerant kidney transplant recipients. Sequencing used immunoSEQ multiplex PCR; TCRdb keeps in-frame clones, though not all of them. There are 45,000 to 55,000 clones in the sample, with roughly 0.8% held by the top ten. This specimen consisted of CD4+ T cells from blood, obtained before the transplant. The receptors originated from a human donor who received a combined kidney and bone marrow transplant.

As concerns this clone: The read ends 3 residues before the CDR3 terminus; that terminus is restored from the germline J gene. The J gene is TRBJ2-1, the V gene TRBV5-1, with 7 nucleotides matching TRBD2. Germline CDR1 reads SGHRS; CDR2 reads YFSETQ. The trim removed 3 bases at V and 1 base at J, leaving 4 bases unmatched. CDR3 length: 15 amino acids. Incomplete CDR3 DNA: TGCGCCAGCAGCTACGGGACTACTTCCTACAATGAG. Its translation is CASSYGTTSYNE. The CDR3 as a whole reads CASSYGTTSYNEQFF.

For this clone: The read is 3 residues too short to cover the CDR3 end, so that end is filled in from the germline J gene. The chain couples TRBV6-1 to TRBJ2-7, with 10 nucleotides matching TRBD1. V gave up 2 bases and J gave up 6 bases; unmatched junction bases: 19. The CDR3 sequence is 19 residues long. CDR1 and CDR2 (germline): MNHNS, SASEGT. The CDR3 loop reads CASSEIMTGGTFKLGEQYF. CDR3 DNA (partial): TGTGCCAGCAGTGAAATTATGACAGGGGGCACCTTTAAGCTGGGCGAG.

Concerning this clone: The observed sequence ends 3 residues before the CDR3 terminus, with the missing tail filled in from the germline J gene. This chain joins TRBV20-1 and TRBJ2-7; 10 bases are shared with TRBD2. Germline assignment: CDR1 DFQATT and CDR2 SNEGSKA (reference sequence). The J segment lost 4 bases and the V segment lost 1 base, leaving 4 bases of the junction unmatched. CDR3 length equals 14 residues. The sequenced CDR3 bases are TGCAGTGCTAGAGGACCTAGCGGGAGTTACGAG. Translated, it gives CSARGPSGSYE. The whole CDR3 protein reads CSARGPSGSYEQYF.

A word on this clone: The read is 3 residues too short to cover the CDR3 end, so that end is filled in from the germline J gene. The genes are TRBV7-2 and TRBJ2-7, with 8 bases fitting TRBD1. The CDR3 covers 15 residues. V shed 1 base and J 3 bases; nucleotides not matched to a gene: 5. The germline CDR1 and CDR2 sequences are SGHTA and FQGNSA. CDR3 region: CASSLGSGGLYEQYF. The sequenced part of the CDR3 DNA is TGTGCCAGCAGCTTAGGTTCAGGGGGCCTCTACGAG.

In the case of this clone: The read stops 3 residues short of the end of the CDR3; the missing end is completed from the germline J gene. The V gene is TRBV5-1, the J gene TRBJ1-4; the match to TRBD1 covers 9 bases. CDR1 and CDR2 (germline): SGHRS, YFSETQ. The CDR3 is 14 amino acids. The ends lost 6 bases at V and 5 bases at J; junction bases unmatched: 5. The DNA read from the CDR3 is TGCGCCAGCACTATCGACAGGGGGAATGAAAAA. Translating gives CASTIDRGNEK. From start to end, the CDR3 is CASTIDRGNEKLFF.

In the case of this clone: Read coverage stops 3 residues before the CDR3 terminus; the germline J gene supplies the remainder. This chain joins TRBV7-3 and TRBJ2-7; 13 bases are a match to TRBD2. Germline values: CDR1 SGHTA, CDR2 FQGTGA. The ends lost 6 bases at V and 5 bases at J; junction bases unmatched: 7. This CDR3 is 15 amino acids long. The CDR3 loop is CASSHPGLAGHEQYF. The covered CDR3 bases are TGTGCCAGCAGTCACCCGGGACTAGCGGGACACGAG.

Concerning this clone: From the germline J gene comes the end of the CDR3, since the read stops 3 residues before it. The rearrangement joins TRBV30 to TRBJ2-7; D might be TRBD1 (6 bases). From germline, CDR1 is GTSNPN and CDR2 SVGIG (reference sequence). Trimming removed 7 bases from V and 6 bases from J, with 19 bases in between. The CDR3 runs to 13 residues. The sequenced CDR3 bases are TGTGCCTACCCGCTTAGGACAGCAGCCGAG. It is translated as CAYPLRTAAE. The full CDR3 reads CAYPLRTAAEQYF.

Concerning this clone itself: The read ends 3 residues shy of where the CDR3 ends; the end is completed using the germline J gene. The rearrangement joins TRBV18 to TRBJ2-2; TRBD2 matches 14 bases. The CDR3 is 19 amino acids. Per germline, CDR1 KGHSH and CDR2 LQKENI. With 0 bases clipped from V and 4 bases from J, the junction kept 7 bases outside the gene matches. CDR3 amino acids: CASSPPGLAGGRGTGELFF. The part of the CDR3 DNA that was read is TGTGCCAGCTCACCACCCGGACTAGCGGGAGGCCGGGGCACCGGGGAG. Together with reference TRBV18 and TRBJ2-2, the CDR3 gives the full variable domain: NAGVMQNPRHLVRRRGQEARLRCSPMKGHSHVYWYRQLPEEGLKFMVYLQKENIIDESGMPKERFSAEFPKEGPSILRIQQVVRGDSAAYFCASSPPGLAGGRGTGELFFGEGSRLTVL.

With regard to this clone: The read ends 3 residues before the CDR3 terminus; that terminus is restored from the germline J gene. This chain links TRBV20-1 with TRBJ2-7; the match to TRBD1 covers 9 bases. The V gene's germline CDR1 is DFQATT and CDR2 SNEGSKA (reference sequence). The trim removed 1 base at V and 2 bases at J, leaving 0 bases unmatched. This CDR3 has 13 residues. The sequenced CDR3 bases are TGCAGTGCTAGAGGACAGGGGGCCTACGAG. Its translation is CSARGQGAYE. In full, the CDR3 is CSARGQGAYEQYF.

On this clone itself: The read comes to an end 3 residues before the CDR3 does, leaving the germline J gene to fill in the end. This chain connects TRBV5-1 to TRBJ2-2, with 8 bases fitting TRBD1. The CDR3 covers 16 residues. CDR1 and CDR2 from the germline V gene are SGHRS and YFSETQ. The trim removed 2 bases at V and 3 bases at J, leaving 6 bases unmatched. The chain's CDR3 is CASSFPQGGDTGELFF. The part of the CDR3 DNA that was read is TGCGCCAGCAGCTTCCCACAGGGGGGTGACACCGGGGAG.

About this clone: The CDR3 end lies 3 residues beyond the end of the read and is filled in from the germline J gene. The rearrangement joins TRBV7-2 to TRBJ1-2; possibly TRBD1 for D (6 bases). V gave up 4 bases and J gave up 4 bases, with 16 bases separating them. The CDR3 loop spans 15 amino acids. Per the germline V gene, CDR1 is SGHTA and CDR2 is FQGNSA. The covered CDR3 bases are TGTGCCAGCAGCTCGACAGGCGGTGTTGGCTATGGC. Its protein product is CASSSTGGVGYG. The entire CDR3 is CASSSTGGVGYGYTF.

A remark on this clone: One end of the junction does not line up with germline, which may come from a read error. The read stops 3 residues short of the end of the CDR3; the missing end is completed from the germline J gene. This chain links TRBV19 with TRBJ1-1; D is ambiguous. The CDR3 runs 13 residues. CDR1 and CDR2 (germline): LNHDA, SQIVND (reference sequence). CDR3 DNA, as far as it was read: TGTGTCAGTAGTCCTAATCACCGGGGTGAA. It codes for CVSSPNHRGE. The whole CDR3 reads CVSSPNHRGEAFF.

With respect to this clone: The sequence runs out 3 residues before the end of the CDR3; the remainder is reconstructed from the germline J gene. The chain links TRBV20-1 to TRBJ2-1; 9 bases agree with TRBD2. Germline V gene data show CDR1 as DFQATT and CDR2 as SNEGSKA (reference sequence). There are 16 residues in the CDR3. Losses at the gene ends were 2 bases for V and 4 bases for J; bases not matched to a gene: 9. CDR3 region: CSARRREGPGYNEQFF. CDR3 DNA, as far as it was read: TGCAGTGCTAGAAGGCGGGAGGGCCCCGGTTACAATGAG.

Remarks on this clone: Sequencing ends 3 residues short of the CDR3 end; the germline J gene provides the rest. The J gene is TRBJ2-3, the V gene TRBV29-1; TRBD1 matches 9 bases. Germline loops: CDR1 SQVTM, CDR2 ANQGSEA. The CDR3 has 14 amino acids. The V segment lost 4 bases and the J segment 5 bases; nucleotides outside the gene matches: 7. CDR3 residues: CSVGGVTGGDTQYF. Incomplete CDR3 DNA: TGCAGCGTTGGGGGTGTGACAGGGGGAGATACG.

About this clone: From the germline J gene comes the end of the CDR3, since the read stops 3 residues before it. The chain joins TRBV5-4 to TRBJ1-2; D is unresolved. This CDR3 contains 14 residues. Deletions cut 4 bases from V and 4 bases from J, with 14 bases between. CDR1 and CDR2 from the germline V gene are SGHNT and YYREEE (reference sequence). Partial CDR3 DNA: TGTGCCAGCAGCCCGGGCGGGGAGAGCTATGGC. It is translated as CASSPGGESYG. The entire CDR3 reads CASSPGGESYGYTF.

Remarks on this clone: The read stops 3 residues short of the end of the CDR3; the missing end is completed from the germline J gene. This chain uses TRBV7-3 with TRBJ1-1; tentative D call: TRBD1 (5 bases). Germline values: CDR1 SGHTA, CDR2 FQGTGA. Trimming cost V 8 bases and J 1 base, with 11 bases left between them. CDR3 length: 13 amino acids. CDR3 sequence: CASQRQWNTEAFF. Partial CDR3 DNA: TGTGCCAGCCAGCGACAGTGGAACACTGAA.

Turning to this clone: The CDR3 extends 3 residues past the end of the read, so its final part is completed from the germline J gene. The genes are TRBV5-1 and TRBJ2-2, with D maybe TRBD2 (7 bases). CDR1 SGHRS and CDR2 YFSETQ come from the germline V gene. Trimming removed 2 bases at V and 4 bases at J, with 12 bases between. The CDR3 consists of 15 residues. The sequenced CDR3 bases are TGCGCCAGCAGCTTCGGGGGGCCAGGCACCGGGGAG. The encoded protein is CASSFGGPGTGE. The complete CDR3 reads CASSFGGPGTGELFF.

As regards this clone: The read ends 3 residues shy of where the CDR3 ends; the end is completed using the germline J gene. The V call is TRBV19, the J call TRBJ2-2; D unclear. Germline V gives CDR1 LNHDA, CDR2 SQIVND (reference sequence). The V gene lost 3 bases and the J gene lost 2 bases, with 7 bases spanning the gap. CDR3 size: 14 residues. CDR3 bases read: TGTGCCAGTAGTATGATAGATAACACCGGGGAG. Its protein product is CASSMIDNTGE. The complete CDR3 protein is CASSMIDNTGELFF.

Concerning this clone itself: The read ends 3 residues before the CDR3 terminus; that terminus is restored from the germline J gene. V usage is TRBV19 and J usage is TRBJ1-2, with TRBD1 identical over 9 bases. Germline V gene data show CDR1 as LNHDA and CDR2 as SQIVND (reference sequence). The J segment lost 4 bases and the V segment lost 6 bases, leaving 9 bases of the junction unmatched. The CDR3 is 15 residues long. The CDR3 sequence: CASRPGTGRVYGYTF. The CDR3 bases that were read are TGTGCCAGTAGACCAGGGACAGGGAGGGTCTATGGC.

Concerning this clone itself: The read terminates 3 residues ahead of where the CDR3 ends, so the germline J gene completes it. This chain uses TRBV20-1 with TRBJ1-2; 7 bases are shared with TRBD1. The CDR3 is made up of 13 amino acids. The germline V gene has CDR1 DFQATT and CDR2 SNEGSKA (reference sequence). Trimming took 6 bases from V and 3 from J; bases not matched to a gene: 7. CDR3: CSAARQGDYGYTF. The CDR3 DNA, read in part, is TGCAGTGCCGCCAGGCAGGGGGACTATGGC.

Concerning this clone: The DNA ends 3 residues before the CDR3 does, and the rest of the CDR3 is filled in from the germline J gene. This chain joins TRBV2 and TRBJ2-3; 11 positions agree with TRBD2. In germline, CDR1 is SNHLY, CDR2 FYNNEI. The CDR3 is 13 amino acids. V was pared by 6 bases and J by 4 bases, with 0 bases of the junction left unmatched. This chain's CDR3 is CASRTSGADTQYF. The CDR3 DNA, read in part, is TGTGCCAGCAGGACTAGCGGGGCAGATACG.

CDR3 sequence reads: CASSLGTSIYEQYF. The CDR3 bases that were read are TGTGCCAGCAGCCTAGGGACTAGCATCTACGAG. J is TRBJ2-7 and V is TRBV28, with 9 bases aligning to TRBD2. The read is 3 residues too short to cover the CDR3 end, so that end is filled in from the germline J gene. Germline trimming cut 6 bases from V and 3 bases from J; bases unmatched to any gene: 6. CDR1 MDHEN and CDR2 SYDVKM come from the germline V gene. The CDR3 has 14 amino acids. Variable domain in full (rest from reference TRBV28 and TRBJ2-7): DVKVTQSSRYLVKRTGEKVFLECVQDMDHENMFWYRQDPGLGLRLIYFSYDVKMKEKGDIPEGYSVSREKKERFSLILESASTNQTSMYLCASSLGTSIYEQYFGPGTRLTVT.

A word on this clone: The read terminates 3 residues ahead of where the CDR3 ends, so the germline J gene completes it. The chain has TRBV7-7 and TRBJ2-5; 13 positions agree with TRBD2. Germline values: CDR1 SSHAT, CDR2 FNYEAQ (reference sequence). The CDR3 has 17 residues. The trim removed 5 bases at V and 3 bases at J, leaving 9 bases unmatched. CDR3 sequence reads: CASSRWTSGSGEETQYF. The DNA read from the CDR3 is TGTGCCAGCAGCCGGTGGACTAGCGGGAGCGGGGAAGAGACC.

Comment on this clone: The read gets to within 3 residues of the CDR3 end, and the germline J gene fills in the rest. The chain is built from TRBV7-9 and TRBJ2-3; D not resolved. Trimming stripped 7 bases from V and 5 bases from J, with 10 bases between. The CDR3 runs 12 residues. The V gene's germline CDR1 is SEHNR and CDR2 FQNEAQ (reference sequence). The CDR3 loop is CASILDGDTQYF. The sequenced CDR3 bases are TGTGCCAGCATTTTAGATGGAGATACG.